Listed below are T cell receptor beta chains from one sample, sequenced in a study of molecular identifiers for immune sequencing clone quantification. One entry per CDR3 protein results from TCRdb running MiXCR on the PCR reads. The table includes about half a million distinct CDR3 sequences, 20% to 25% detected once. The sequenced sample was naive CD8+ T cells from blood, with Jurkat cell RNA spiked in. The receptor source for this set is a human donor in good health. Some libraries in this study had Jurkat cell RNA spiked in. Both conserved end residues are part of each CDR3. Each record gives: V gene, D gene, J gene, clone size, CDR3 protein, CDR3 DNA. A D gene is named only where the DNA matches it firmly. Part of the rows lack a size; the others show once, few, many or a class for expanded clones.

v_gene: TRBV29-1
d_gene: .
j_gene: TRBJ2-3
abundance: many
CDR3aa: CSVPGIGTDTQYF
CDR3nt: TGCAGCGTTCCAGGGATCGGCACAGATACGCAGTATTTT

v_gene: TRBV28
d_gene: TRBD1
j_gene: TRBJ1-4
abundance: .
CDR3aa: CASIRDSNNEKLFF
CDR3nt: TGTGCCAGCATCCGGGACAGCAATAATGAAAAACTGTTTTTT

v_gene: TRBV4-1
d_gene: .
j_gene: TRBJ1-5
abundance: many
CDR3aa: CASSQDLLGYGPSNQPQHF
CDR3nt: TGCGCCAGCAGCCAAGATCTGCTCGGCTACGGTCCGAGCAATCAGCCCCAGCATTTT

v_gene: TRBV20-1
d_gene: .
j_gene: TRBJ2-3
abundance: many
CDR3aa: CSAPDLDTQYF
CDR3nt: TGCAGTGCTCCCGACCTGGATACGCAGTATTTT

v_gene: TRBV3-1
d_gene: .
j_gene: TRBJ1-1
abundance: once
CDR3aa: CASSPARGKGMDTEAFF
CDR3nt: TGTGCCAGCAGCCCAGCCAGGGGTAAGGGGATGGACACTGAAGCTTTCTTT

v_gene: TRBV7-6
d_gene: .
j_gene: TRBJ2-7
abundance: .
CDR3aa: CASSLVGLGRGYEQYF
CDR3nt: TGTGCCAGCAGCTTAGTTGGGCTTGGGAGGGGGTACGAGCAGTACTTC

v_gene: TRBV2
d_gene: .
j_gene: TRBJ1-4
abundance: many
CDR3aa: CASDRSAGNEKLFF
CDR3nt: TGTGCCAGCGATAGGTCGGCAGGAAATGAAAAACTGTTTTTT

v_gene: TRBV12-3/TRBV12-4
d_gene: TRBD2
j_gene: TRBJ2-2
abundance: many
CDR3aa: CASTPFEVAGDHKNTGELFF
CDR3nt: TGTGCCAGCACCCCCTTCGAGGTAGCGGGGGATCATAAGAACACCGGGGAGCTGTTTTTT

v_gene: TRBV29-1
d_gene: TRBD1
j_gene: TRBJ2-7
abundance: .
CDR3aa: CSVEDGRQGKGEQYF
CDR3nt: TGCAGCGTTGAAGATGGTAGACAGGGAAAAGGCGAGCAGTACTTC

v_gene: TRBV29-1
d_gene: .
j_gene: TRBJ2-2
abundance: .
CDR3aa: CSVPGGAGTGELFF
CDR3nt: TGCAGCGTGCCTGGGGGGGCGGGAACCGGGGAGCTGTTTTTT

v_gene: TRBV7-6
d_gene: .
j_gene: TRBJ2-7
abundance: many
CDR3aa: CASSPPTVNYEQYF
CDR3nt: TGTGCCAGCAGCCCCCCGACAGTGAACTACGAGCAGTACTTC

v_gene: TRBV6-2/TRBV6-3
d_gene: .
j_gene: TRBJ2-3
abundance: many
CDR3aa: CASSYWGRSTDTQYF
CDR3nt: TGTGCCAGCAGTTACTGGGGGAGAAGCACAGATACGCAGTATTTT

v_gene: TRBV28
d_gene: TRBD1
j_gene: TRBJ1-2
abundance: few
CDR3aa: CASSFKTGTIYGYTF
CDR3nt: TGTGCCAGCAGTTTCAAGACAGGGACCATTTATGGCTACACCTTC

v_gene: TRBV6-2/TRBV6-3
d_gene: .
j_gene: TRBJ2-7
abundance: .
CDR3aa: CASSYQVGSYEQYF
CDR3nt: TGTGCCAGCAGTTATCAGGTCGGCTCCTACGAGCAGTACTTC

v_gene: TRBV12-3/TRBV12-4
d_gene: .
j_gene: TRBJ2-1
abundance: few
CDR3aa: CASGQGFNEQFF
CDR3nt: TGTGCCAGCGGTCAGGGTTTCAATGAGCAGTTCTTC

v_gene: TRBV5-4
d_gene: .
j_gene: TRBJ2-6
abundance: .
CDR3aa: CASSLNWGDPPFGANVLTF
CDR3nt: TGTGCCAGCAGCTTGAACTGGGGAGACCCTCCTTTTGGGGCCAACGTCCTGACTTTC

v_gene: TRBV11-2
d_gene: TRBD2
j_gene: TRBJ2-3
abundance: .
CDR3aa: CASSPGLAGITDTQYF
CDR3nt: TGTGCCAGCAGCCCCGGACTAGCGGGGATCACAGATACGCAGTATTTT

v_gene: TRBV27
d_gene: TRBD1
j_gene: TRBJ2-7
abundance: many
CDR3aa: CASSKTGVGEQYF
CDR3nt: TGTGCCAGCAGTAAGACAGGGGTAGGCGAGCAGTACTTC

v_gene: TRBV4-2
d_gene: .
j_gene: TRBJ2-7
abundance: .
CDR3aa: CASSHDSNYEQYF
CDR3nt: TGTGCCAGCAGCCATGATAGTAACTACGAGCAGTACTTC

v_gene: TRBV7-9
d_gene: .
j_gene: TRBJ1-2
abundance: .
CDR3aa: CASSSGSLEIERNYGYTF
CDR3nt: TGTGCCAGCAGCTCTGGATCCCTTGAGATCGAACGAAACTATGGCTACACCTTC

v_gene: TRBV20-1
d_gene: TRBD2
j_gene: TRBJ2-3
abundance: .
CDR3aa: CSAEPVGRVTDTQYF
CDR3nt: TGCAGTGCTGAGCCGGTCGGGAGGGTCACAGATACGCAGTATTTT

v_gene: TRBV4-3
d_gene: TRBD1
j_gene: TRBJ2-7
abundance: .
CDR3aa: CASSQDQGVSYEQYF
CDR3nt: TGCGCCAGCAGCCAAGATCAGGGGGTTTCCTACGAGCAGTACTTC

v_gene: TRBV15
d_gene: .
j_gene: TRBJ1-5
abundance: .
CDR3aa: CATSSSNQPQHF
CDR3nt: TGTGCCACCAGCAGTAGCAATCAGCCCCAGCATTTT

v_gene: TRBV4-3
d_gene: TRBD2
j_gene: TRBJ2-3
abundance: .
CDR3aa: CASCQDHAGVGTDTQYF
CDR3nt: TGCGCCAGCTGCCAAGACCATGCGGGAGTTGGCACAGATACGCAGTATTTT

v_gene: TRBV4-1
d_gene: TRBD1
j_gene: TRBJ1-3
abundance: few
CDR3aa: CASSPPGQGASGNTIYF
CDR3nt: TGCGCCAGCAGCCCACCGGGACAGGGGGCCTCTGGAAACACCATATATTTT

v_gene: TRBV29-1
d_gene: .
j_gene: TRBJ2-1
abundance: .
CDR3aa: CSIGTNEQFF
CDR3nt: TGCAGCATCGGAACCAATGAGCAGTTCTTC

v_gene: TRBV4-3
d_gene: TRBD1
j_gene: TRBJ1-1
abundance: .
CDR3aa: CASSQDYRGNTEAFF
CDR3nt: TGCGCCAGCAGCCAAGATTACAGGGGGAACACTGAAGCTTTCTTT

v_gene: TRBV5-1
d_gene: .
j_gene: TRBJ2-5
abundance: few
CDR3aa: CASSLAGGQLATQYF
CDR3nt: TGCGCCAGCAGCTTGGCTGGTGGGCAGCTAGCGACCCAGTACTTC

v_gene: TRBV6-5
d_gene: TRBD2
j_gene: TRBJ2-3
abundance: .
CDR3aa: CASSYSIVRLAGGTTDTQYF
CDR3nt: TGTGCCAGCAGTTACTCGATCGTTAGACTAGCGGGGGGAACCACAGATACGCAGTATTTT

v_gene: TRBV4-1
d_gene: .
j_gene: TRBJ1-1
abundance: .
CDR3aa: CASSQLGSTEAFF
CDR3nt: TGCGCCAGCAGCCAGTTGGGGAGCACTGAAGCTTTCTTT

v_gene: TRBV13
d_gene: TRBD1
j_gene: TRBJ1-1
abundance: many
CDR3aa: CASSFWTGGTTEAFF
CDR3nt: TGTGCCAGCAGCTTTTGGACAGGGGGCACCACTGAAGCTTTCTTT

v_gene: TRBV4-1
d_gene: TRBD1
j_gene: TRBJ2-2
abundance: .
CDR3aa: CASSWTGSDTGELFF
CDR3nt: TGCGCCAGCAGCTGGACAGGGTCGGACACCGGGGAGCTGTTTTTT

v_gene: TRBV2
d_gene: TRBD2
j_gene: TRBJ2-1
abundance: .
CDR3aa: CASRGPAGADEQFF
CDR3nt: TGTGCCAGCAGGGGACCAGCGGGAGCGGATGAGCAGTTCTTC

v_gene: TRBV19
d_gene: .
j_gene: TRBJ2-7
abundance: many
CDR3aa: CASSIPGSEQYF
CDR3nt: TGTGCCAGTAGTATCCCGGGATCCGAGCAGTACTTC

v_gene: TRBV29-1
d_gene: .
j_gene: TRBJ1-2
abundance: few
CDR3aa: CSVTTGKGDVYGYTF
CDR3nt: TGCAGCGTCACGACGGGTAAAGGGGATGTCTATGGCTACACCTTC

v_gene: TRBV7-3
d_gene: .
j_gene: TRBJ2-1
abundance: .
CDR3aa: CASSLWAGEANEQFF
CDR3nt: TGTGCCAGCAGCTTATGGGCAGGGGAGGCCAATGAGCAGTTCTTC

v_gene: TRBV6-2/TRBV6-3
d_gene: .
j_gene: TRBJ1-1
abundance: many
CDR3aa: CASSRDIPTEAFF
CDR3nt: TGTGCCAGCAGCCGGGACATCCCCACTGAAGCTTTCTTT

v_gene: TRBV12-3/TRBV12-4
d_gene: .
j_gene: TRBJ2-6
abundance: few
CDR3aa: CASSPIGSGANVLTF
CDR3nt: TGTGCCAGCAGTCCCATTGGCTCTGGGGCCAACGTCCTGACTTTC

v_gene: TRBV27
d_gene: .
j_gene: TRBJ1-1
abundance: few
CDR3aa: CASSLQGRGSTEAFF
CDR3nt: TGTGCCAGCAGTTTACAGGGGCGTGGGAGCACTGAAGCTTTCTTT

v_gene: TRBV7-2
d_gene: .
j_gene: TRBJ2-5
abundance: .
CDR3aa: CASSSSPGVQETQYF
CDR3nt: TGTGCCAGCAGCTCGTCACCGGGAGTCCAAGAGACCCAGTACTTC

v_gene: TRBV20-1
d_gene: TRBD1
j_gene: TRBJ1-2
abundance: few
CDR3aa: CSARTGEDGYTF
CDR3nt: TGCAGTGCCCGGACAGGGGAAGATGGCTACACCTTC

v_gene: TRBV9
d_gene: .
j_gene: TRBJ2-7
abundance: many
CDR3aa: CASSAGGPSYEQYF
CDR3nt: TGTGCCAGCAGCGCCGGGGGACCGAGCTACGAGCAGTACTTC

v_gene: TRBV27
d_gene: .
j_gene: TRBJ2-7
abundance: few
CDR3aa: CASSFTDAGEQYF
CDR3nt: TGTGCCAGCAGTTTCACAGATGCGGGGGAGCAGTACTTC

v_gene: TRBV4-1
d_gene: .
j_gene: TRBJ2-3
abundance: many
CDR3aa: CASSPWGTDTQYF
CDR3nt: TGCGCCAGCAGCCCCTGGGGCACAGATACGCAGTATTTT

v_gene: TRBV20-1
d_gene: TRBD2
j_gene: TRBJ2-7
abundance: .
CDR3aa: CSAPGGISGSYEQYF
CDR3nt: TGCAGTGCACCAGGAGGGATTAGCGGGAGTTACGAGCAGTACTTC

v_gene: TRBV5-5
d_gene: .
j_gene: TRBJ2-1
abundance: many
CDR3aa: CASSLDSGEQFF
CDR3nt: TGTGCCAGCAGCTTGGATTCTGGAGAGCAGTTCTTC

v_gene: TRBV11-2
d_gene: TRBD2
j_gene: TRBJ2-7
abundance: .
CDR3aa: CASSATSGGTYEQYF
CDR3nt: TGTGCCAGCAGCGCCACTAGCGGGGGTACCTACGAGCAGTACTTC

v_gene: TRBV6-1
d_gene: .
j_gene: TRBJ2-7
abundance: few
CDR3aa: CASSEVVTYEQYF
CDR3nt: TGTGCCAGCAGTGAAGTGGTGACCTACGAGCAGTACTTC

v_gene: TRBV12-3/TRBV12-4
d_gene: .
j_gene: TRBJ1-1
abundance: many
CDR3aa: CASSSELMNTEAFF
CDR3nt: TGTGCCAGCAGTTCGGAGCTAATGAACACTGAAGCTTTCTTT

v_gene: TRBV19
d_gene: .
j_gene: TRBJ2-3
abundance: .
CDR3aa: CASSITQGPGDTQYF
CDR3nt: TGTGCCAGTAGTATAACCCAGGGACCGGGGGATACGCAGTATTTT

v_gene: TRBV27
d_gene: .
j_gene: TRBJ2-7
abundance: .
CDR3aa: CASSLVTASYEQYF
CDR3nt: TGTGCCAGCAGTTTGGTAACAGCCTCCTACGAGCAGTACTTC